This is a list of T cell receptor beta chains from one sample in a study of blood T cell repertoires in COVID-19. TCRdb's copy holds only in-frame clones and misses some; the assay was immunoSEQ multiplex PCR. The table includes over 200,000 clones, over 75% detected once. The sequenced sample was peripheral blood. The receptors derive from a man in his forties or fifties with active or convalescent COVID-19. Each CDR3 is given with its conserved first and last residue. A D gene is named only where the DNA matches it firmly. Expanded clones are given a class, and other clones once, few, many or no size at all.

CDR3aa	CDR3nt	v_gene	j_gene	d_gene	abundance
CASSPRATKEKLFF	TGTGCCAGCAGTCCCAGGGCCACCAAGGAAAAACTGTTTTTT	TRBV27	TRBJ1-4	-	-
CASSQDQGGTGKNEQFF	TGCGCCAGCAGCCAAGATCAGGGGGGGACAGGGAAAAATGAGCAGTTCTTC	TRBV4-1	TRBJ2-1	TRBD1	many
CAWTPGYGQPQHF	TGTGCCTGGACACCAGGGTATGGTCAGCCCCAGCATTTT	TRBV30	TRBJ1-5	-	few
CASKAEYSNQPQHF	TGTGCCAGCAAGGCGGAATATAGCAATCAGCCCCAGCATTTT	TRBV2	TRBJ1-5	-	-
CASSTLTGSKGEQFF	TGTGCCAGCAGCACTCTGACAGGGTCTAAAGGTGAGCAGTTCTTC	TRBV5-5	TRBJ2-1	TRBD1	-
CASSLFRENQPQHF	TGTGCCAGCAGTTTATTTCGAGAGAATCAGCCCCAGCATTTT	TRBV28	TRBJ1-5	-	-
CASSPGTGGAQNEQFF	TGTGCCAGCTCACCAGGGACAGGGGGCGCACAAAATGAGCAGTTCTTC	TRBV18	TRBJ2-1	TRBD1	-
CASRPKDRLGTEAFF	TGTGCCAGCAGGCCCAAGGACAGGTTAGGGACTGAAGCTTTCTTT	TRBV7-9	TRBJ1-1	TRBD1	-
CSVDSYGYTF	TGCAGCGTTGACAGCTATGGCTACACCTTC	TRBV29-1	TRBJ1-2	-	-
CASSSPILDEQFF	TGTGCCAGCAGTTCCCCTATATTGGATGAGCAGTTCTTC	TRBV28	TRBJ2-1	-	-
CASSYTGDTEAFF	TGTGCCAGCAGTTACACAGGGGACACTGAAGCTTTCTTT	TRBV6-6	TRBJ1-1	TRBD1	-
CASSLRAGQLYGYTF	TGTGCCAGCAGCTTAAGGGCAGGGCAACTTTATGGCTACACCTTC	TRBV7-6	TRBJ1-2	-	-
CASSAVALGETQYF	TGTGCCAGCAGTGCGGTCGCCCTCGGAGAGACCCAGTACTTC	TRBV2	TRBJ2-5	-	-
CATRGPGHSGEQYF	TGTGCCACCAGGGGCCCGGGACATTCCGGGGAGCAGTACTTC	TRBV15	TRBJ2-7	-	-
CASSQGVLETQYF	TGCGCCAGCAGCCAAGGAGTCTTGGAGACCCAGTACTTC	TRBV4-1	TRBJ2-5	-	-
CASRVGTGPTDTQYF	TGCGCCAGCAGGGTTGGGACAGGGCCGACAGATACGCAGTATTTT	TRBV4-1	TRBJ2-3	TRBD1	-
CASSFYGGTNEKLFF	TGTGCCAGCAGCTTTTACGGGGGAACTAATGAAAAACTGTTTTTT	TRBV11-2	TRBJ1-4	-	-
CSTTSGTGGTGELFF	TGCAGCACAACATCCGGGACAGGGGGTACCGGGGAGCTGTTTTTT	TRBV29-1	TRBJ2-2	TRBD1	-
CASSKDWDRIKKLFF	TGTGCCAGCAGCAAAGACTGGGACAGGATTAAAAAACTGTTTTTT	TRBV5-7	TRBJ1-4	TRBD1	once